The next 5 T cell receptor beta chains were all read from a single sample in a study of blood T cells in healthy people across ages (dated by TCRdb to between 2014 and 2017). The library came from 5' RACE. Instrument on record: Illumina HiSeq 2500. A second PCR of roughly 7 to 11 cycles was performed with a sample-barcoded 5' primer and a J-beta primer mix. TCRdb cleaned the public reads at Q25 with fastp, built clones with MiXCR and kept in-frame beta chains. Rows matching on CDR3 protein sequence are summarized as one entry with the most common DNA and genes. For this sample the table gives 450,000 to 700,000 distinct CDR3 sequences, of which 27% were detected only once. About a fifth of the sample comes from the top ten. Sequencing was performed on blood. Source of these receptors: a woman in her 70s in good health.

Only a few counts were recorded for this clonotype. This chain connects TRBV12-3 or TRBV12-4 to TRBJ2-7; 15 nucleotides agree with TRBD2. CDR3 size: 17 residues. J was trimmed by 3 bases and V by 4 bases; bases with no gene match: 7. CDR3 sequence reads: CASSSRPGLAGGYEQYF. The CDR3 region has the DNA TGTGCCAGCAGTTCTCGCCCGGGACTAGCGGGAGGCTACGAGCAGTACTTC.

This clonotype has just a few counts. The chain joins TRBV5-1 to TRBJ2-1; TRBD2 agrees at 14 bases. J lost 3 bases, V lost 3 bases, and 5 bases had no gene match. This CDR3 spans 17 amino acids. In germline, CDR1 is SGHRS, CDR2 YFSETQ. The CDR3 nucleotides read TGCGCCAGCAGCTACGGACTAGCGGGGGGACTCTACAATGAGCAGTTCTTC. This translates into CASSYGLAGGLYNEQFF.

About this clonotype: The junction shows a germline mismatch at one end, possibly a read error. This chain connects TRBV12-3 or TRBV12-4 to TRBJ1-4; the D gene is possibly TRBD1 (6 bases). The CDR3 extends over 14 amino acids. The DNA for the CDR3 is TGTGCCACCAGTTTAGGGGGGCAAGGTGAAAAACTGTTTTTT. It encodes CATSLGGQGEKLFF.

This clonotype was seen a few times. One junction end disagrees with the germline gene, perhaps due to a read error. The chain couples TRBV5-6 to TRBJ2-5; D is undetermined. The CDR3 totals 15 residues. Germline V lookup: CDR1 SGHDT, CDR2 YYEEEE. CDR3 sequence reads: CASRPLHTDYNEHFF. CDR3 DNA sequence: TGTGCCAGCAGACCCTTACATACTGATTACAATGAGCATTTCTTC.

This clonotype was observed a handful of times. V and J are TRBV11-3 and TRBJ2-3; a possible D gene is TRBD2 (6 bases). V lost 5 bases and J lost 3, with 18 bases in between. This CDR3 has 16 residues. CDR1 and CDR2 from the germline V gene are SGHNT and YENEEA. This CDR3 is CASSPNPGLGTDTQYF. The CDR3 DNA reads TGTGCCAGCAGCCCGAATCCGGGACTCGGGACAGATACGCAGTATTTT.